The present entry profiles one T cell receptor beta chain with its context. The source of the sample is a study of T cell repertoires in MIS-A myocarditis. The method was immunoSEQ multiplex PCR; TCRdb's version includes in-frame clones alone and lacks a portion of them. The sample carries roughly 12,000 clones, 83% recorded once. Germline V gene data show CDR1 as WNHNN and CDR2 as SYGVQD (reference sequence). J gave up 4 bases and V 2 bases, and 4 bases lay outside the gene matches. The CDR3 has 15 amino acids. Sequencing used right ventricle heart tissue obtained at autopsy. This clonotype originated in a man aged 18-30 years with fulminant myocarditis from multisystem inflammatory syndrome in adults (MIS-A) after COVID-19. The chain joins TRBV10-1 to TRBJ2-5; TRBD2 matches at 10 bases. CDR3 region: CASSEASGSIETQYF. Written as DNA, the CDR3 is TGCGCCAGCAGTGAGGCTAGCGGGAGTATAGAGACCCAGTACTTC.